This T cell receptor (beta chain) derives from a study of blood T cell repertoires in COVID-19. Source study methods: Estimates of nucleated cell counts were drawn from the amplification of reference gene primers. Assay: immunoSEQ multiplex PCR; the TCRdb copy retains only in-frame clones and omits some. The V and J calls and clone size are taken from that table; D and trimming were inferred from the DNA. The sample has 300,000 to 350,000 clones, 91% seen once; the top ten hold around 3.5%. The receptor was derived from a woman in her late teens or twenties who had recovered from COVID-19. Source material: peripheral blood.

CDR3 DNA: TGTGCCAGTAGACGAGCGGGAACGAACATTCAGTACTTC. Translated, it gives CASRRAGTNIQYF. The chain carries TRBV19 and TRBJ2-4, with 7 bases that match TRBD2. In germline, CDR1 is LNHDA, CDR2 SQIVND (reference sequence). This CDR3 contains 13 residues. V dropped 6 bases and J dropped 7; count of bases not matched to a gene: 6.